This is a list of T cell receptor beta chains from one sample in a study of OX40 agonist ivuxolimab in advanced cancers. The assay was immunoSEQ multiplex PCR, and TCRdb's table has in-frame clones only and misses some. Of roughly 41,000 clones in the sample, more than 75% were seen once. The input for sequencing was CD4+ or CD8+ T cells sorted from blood, taken in a trial of the OX40 agonist ivuxolimab. Receptors were obtained from an adult with an advanced solid tumor such as melanoma, head and neck, liver or kidney cancer. CDR3s include the opening cysteine and the closing phenylalanine or tryptophan. The D gene is left open where the match is weak. Rows may omit the clone size; those that give it use once, few, many or a size class.

V	size	J	D	CDR3	DNA
TRBV9	NA	TRBJ2-1	NA	CASSVGGLAEFNEQFF	TGTGCCAGCAGCGTCGGGGGGCTAGCGGAGTTCAATGAGCAGTTCTTC
TRBV6-1	NA	TRBJ2-1	NA	CASLLGPFAGNEQFF	TGTGCCAGCTTACTGGGCCCTTTTGCGGGAAATGAGCAGTTCTTC
TRBV29-1	NA	TRBJ2-1	TRBD2	CSHGTSGGRDYNEQFF	TGCAGCCACGGGACTAGCGGGGGGAGAGATTACAATGAGCAGTTCTTC
TRBV9	NA	TRBJ2-3	NA	CASSGHWYLTDTQYF	TGTGCCAGCAGCGGCCACTGGTATCTCACAGATACGCAGTATTTT
TRBV7-6	NA	TRBJ2-7	NA	CASSLAVGASSYEQYF	TGTGCCAGCAGCTTAGCCGTCGGGGCGAGCTCCTACGAGCAGTACTTC
TRBV7-2	few	TRBJ2-7	NA	CASTPGSGGAVGEQYF	TGTGCCAGCACCCCCGGGTCCGGGGGAGCGGTGGGCGAGCAGTACTTC
TRBV7-2	NA	TRBJ1-2	TRBD1	CASSSQGTGGYTF	TGTGCCAGCAGCTCACAGGGGACTGGGGGCTACACCTTC
TRBV7-2	NA	TRBJ1-1	NA	CASSLVGVGVNTEAFF	TGTGCCAGCAGCTTAGTAGGGGTCGGGGTGAACACTGAAGCTTTCTTT
TRBV7-9	NA	TRBJ1-3	NA	CASSLAGTSSGNTIYF	TGTGCCAGCAGCTTAGCAGGGACCAGCTCTGGAAACACCATATATTTT
TRBV11-3	NA	TRBJ1-3	NA	CASSHGSDAIYF	TGTGCCAGCAGCCATGGGAGTGACGCCATATATTTT
TRBV12-5	NA	TRBJ2-1	NA	CASGAPGEDEQFF	TGTGCTAGTGGCGCCCCCGGCGAGGATGAGCAGTTCTTC
TRBV7-2	once	TRBJ2-4	TRBD1	CASRPTGGSKNIQYF	TGTGCCAGCAGACCAACAGGGGGAAGCAAAAACATTCAGTACTTC
TRBV6-4	NA	TRBJ1-5	NA	CASSDFSAVNQPQHF	TGTGCCAGCAGTGATTTCTCGGCAGTCAATCAGCCCCAGCATTTT
TRBV18	NA	TRBJ2-1	TRBD2	CASSRSGGEYNEQFF	TGTGCCAGCTCACGGAGCGGGGGGGAATACAATGAGCAGTTCTTC
TRBV9	NA	TRBJ1-6	NA	CASSSPLHF	TGTGCCAGCAGTTCACCCCTCCACTTT
TRBV9	NA	TRBJ2-1	NA	CASSVGSGPNEQFF	TGTGCCAGCAGCGTAGGATCGGGACCCAATGAGCAGTTCTTC
TRBV18	NA	TRBJ1-2	NA	CASSPPSQGNGYTF	TGTGCCAGCTCACCACCGTCACAGGGTAACGGCTACACCTTC
TRBV27	NA	TRBJ2-5	NA	CASQRLGVETQYF	TGTGCCAGCCAGCGACTGGGTGTGGAGACCCAGTACTTC
TRBV27	NA	TRBJ2-7	NA	CASSFWDTTYEQYF	TGTGCCAGCAGTTTTTGGGACACCACCTACGAGCAGTACTTC
TRBV4-3	NA	TRBJ2-1	TRBD1	CASSQGSDRAYNEQFF	TGCGCCAGCAGCCAAGGCTCGGACAGGGCCTACAATGAGCAGTTCTTC
TRBV5-4	NA	TRBJ2-7	NA	CASSLDVAGDEQYF	TGTGCCAGCAGCTTGGATGTCGCCGGGGACGAGCAGTACTTC
TRBV11-2	NA	TRBJ1-5	NA	CASSASTESNQPQHF	TGTGCCAGCAGCGCGTCGACAGAGAGCAATCAGCCCCAGCATTTT
TRBV6-5	NA	TRBJ2-7	NA	CASSYLSSYEQYF	TGTGCCAGCAGTTATCTCAGCTCCTACGAGCAGTACTTC
TRBV29-1	few	TRBJ2-1	TRBD2	CSVGRGTSGRRVGNEQFF	TGCAGCGTCGGACGGGGGACTAGCGGGAGAAGGGTGGGCAATGAGCAGTTCTTC